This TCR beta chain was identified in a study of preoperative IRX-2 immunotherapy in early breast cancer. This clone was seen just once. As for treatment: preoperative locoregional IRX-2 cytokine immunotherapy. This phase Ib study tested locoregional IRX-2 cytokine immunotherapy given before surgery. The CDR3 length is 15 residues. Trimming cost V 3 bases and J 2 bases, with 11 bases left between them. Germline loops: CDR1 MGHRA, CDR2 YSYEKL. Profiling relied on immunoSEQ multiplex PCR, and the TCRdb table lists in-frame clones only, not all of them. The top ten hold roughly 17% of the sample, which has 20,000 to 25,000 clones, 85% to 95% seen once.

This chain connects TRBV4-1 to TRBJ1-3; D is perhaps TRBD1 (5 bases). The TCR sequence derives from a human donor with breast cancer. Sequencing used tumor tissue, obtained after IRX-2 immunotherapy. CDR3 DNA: TGCGCCAGCAGCCAGGGGGAGAACGCTGGAAACACCATATATTTT. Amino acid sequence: CASSQGENAGNTIYF.